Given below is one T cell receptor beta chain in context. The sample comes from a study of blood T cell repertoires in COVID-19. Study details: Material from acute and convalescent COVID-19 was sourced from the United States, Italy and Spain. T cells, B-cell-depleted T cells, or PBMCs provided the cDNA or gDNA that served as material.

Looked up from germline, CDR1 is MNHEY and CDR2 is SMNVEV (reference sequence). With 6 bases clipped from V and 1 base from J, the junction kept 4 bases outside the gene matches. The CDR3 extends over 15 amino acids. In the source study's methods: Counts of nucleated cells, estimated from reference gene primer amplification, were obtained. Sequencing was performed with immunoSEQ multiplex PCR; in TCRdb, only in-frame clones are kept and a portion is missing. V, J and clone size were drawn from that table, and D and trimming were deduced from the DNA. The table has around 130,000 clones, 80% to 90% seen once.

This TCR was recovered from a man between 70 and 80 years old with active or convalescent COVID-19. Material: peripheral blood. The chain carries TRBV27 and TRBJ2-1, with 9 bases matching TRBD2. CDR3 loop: CASRVAGVSYNEQFF. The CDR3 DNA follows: TGTGCCAGCAGAGTAGCGGGAGTTTCCTACAATGAGCAGTTCTTC.